The clone carrying this TCR beta chain was found many times. Its antigen remains unidentified. These data originate in a study of T cells in Graves' hyperthyroidism and ophthalmopathy. Overall study findings and caveats: Most clonotypes that expanded in the thyroid above 0.001 also showed up in blood.

RNA transcripts gave rise to amplified TCR beta CDR3 regions. TCR CDR3 regions were first amplified by RT-PCR with HTBI primers. TCRdb reanalysed the multiplex PCR reads using MiXCR and keeps one entry per CDR3 protein. Here the sample spans hundreds of thousands of distinct CDR3 sequences, 38% being singletons. The CDR3 sequence is 15 residues long. The germline gives CDR1 SEHNR, CDR2 FQNEAQ (reference sequence). The V and J ends lost 5 bases and 2 bases, in that order; junction bases with no gene match: 2. Fresh 10 ml peripheral blood yielded PBMCs. This TCR came from a young man with Graves' hyperthyroidism. The specimen sequenced was blood. The chain links TRBV7-9 to TRBJ2-2, with 10 bases identical to TRBD2. CDR3 in amino acids: CASSRTSGNTGELFF. CDR3 DNA: TGTGCCAGCAGCCGGACTAGCGGTAACACCGGGGAGCTGTTTTTT.